A selection of T cell receptor beta chains follows, all from one sample in a study of blood T cell repertoires in COVID-19. Clones were read by immunoSEQ multiplex PCR, and TCRdb kept only the in-frame ones, dropping some. The sample lists about 170,000 clones; 79% were seen once. What was sequenced was PBMCs or T cells enriched from blood (not recorded which). The receptors shown here come from a woman in her 70s in a cohort exposed to, infected with or recovered from COVID-19 (not recorded which). Both conserved end residues are part of each CDR3. Fields, in order: clone size, D gene, V gene, J gene, CDR3 DNA, CDR3 protein. A D gene is named only where the DNA matches it firmly. Clone sizes are given selectively: once, few, many, or a class where the clone is expanded.

abundance: NA
d_gene: NA
v_gene: TRBV27
j_gene: TRBJ1-2
CDR3nt: TGTGCCAGCAGTTTCGCAGGGAACTATGGCTACACCTTC
CDR3aa: CASSFAGNYGYTF

abundance: few
d_gene: TRBD2
v_gene: TRBV10-2
j_gene: TRBJ2-3
CDR3nt: TGCGCCAGCAGTGAGATGGTAGCGGGAGGGCGGACGCAGTATTTT
CDR3aa: CASSEMVAGGRTQYF

abundance: NA
d_gene: NA
v_gene: TRBV19
j_gene: TRBJ1-1
CDR3nt: TGTGCCAGTAGTATATACGGGGGGACGATGAACACTGAAGCTTTCTTT
CDR3aa: CASSIYGGTMNTEAFF

abundance: NA
d_gene: NA
v_gene: TRBV30
j_gene: TRBJ1-1
CDR3nt: TGTGCCTGGAGTGTGAGTAGCACTGAAGCTTTCTTT
CDR3aa: CAWSVSSTEAFF

abundance: NA
d_gene: NA
v_gene: TRBV12-3/TRBV12-4
j_gene: TRBJ2-3
CDR3nt: TGTGCCAGCAGCGGAGGCGGAGCCAGGGGGCAGTATTTT
CDR3aa: CASSGGGARGQYF

abundance: NA
d_gene: TRBD1
v_gene: TRBV28
j_gene: TRBJ1-6
CDR3nt: TGTGCCAGCAGTTTGAAGGGGGCAGGTTCACCCCTCCACTTT
CDR3aa: CASSLKGAGSPLHF

abundance: NA
d_gene: TRBD1
v_gene: TRBV19
j_gene: TRBJ2-6
CDR3nt: TGTGCCTCAAAAGCCGGGGACAGAGCCACCTCTGGGGCCAACGTCCTGACTTTC
CDR3aa: CASKAGDRATSGANVLTF

abundance: NA
d_gene: TRBD1
v_gene: TRBV2
j_gene: TRBJ1-2
CDR3nt: TGTGCCAGCAGTCCAATGAGGACAGGTACCGGCTACACCTTC
CDR3aa: CASSPMRTGTGYTF

abundance: NA
d_gene: NA
v_gene: TRBV4-2
j_gene: TRBJ2-7
CDR3nt: TGTGCCAGCAGCCAAGAGGTGGGCGGGTACTACGAGCAGTACTTC
CDR3aa: CASSQEVGGYYEQYF

abundance: few
d_gene: TRBD1
v_gene: TRBV29-1
j_gene: TRBJ2-5
CDR3nt: TGCAGCGTTCGGACAGGGGGTTTGGAGACCCAGTACTTC
CDR3aa: CSVRTGGLETQYF

abundance: few
d_gene: TRBD1
v_gene: TRBV30
j_gene: TRBJ1-2
CDR3nt: TGTGCCTGGAGTGTAGTCGGGACAGAGTATGGCTACACCTTC
CDR3aa: CAWSVVGTEYGYTF

abundance: NA
d_gene: TRBD2
v_gene: TRBV7-3
j_gene: TRBJ2-7
CDR3nt: TGTGCCAGCAGCCCCTACGGGGGGACTAGCGTTTACGAGCAGTACTTC
CDR3aa: CASSPYGGTSVYEQYF

abundance: NA
d_gene: TRBD1
v_gene: TRBV6-6
j_gene: TRBJ2-7
CDR3nt: TGTGCCAGCAGTACCGGGACAGGGGATTACGAGCAGTACTTC
CDR3aa: CASSTGTGDYEQYF

abundance: NA
d_gene: NA
v_gene: TRBV18
j_gene: TRBJ2-3
CDR3nt: TGTGCCAGCTCACGGGGACAACTTTACACAGATACGCAGTATTTT
CDR3aa: CASSRGQLYTDTQYF

abundance: many
d_gene: NA
v_gene: TRBV6-2/TRBV6-3
j_gene: TRBJ1-6
CDR3nt: TGTGCCAGCAGTTACTCGAAAGCCCTTCATTCACCCCTCCACTTT
CDR3aa: CASSYSKALHSPLHF

abundance: NA
d_gene: NA
v_gene: TRBV7-9
j_gene: TRBJ1-1
CDR3nt: TGTGCCAGCAGCTTGGAACCAGGGGTGGGAGCTTTCTTT
CDR3aa: CASSLEPGVGAFF

abundance: NA
d_gene: NA
v_gene: TRBV12-3/TRBV12-4
j_gene: TRBJ1-2
CDR3nt: TGTGCCAGCAGTCTTGGGGAGAACTATGGCTACACCTTC
CDR3aa: CASSLGENYGYTF

abundance: NA
d_gene: NA
v_gene: TRBV6-5
j_gene: TRBJ1-1
CDR3nt: TGTGCCAGCAGTATAATACAGGCGTCACTGAAGGCTTTCTTT
CDR3aa: CASSIIQASLKAFF

abundance: NA
d_gene: TRBD2
v_gene: TRBV7-9
j_gene: TRBJ2-7
CDR3nt: TGTGCCAGCAGCCCGCGGACTAGCGGGAACTTACAGTACTTC
CDR3aa: CASSPRTSGNLQYF

abundance: few
d_gene: NA
v_gene: TRBV28
j_gene: TRBJ1-2
CDR3nt: TGTGCCAGCAGTCCGCCGGGACACCCTGCGTATGGCTACACCTTC
CDR3aa: CASSPPGHPAYGYTF